The source of this TCR beta chain is a study of shared clonotypes between healthy human individuals (dated by TCRdb to between 2020 and 2021). Concerning the study at large: The cohort comprised two women and a few men aged 18 to 49 years. Per donor, three plates each were used for CD4 naive and CD4 memory, two for CD8 naive, and one for CD8 memory. Blood TCR repertoires of several healthy adults were deeply sequenced to estimate repertoire size and the extent of clonotype sharing between individuals. Libraries were prepared and TCR repertoires were sequenced by different laboratories using diverse techniques, in order to increase sequencing depth and limit assay-specific biases. Between about 0.9 and 8.9 billion PBMCs per donor were obtained by leukapheresis. Broader findings and caveats from the paper: Sampling was restricted to blood, and TCR repertoires in tissues likely differ from the TCR repertoires found in blood. Even with the large sequencing depth, rarefaction of the sorted-subset datasets indicated that sequencing was incomplete. Higher generation probabilities were observed for clonotypes shared by all four sorted-subset donors than for non-shared clonotypes. Based on pairwise subsampling, the degree of clonotype sharing among donors was expected to be affected by sequencing depth. Across four donors, approximately 5% of naive CD4, 3% to 4% of naive CD8, roughly 2.3% of memory CD4, and roughly 0.41% of memory CD8 clonotypes were shared. The genetic and exposure-history diversity represented was limited by the small number of donors. Naive subsets generally had larger estimated clonotype richness than memory subsets did.

Healthy HIV-negative adults with no recently reported acute infections or vaccinations were included as donors. Every donor was a Caucasian adult residing in Nashville, Tennessee, USA. Magnetic negative selection was used to enrich CD4+ T cells, after which naive cells were positively selected on CD45RA and the negative fraction became the memory subset. Blood was collected by leukapheresis, and PBMCs were isolated by Ficoll-Histopaque density gradient centrifugation and then cryopreserved in liquid nitrogen vapor phase. Purity and quantity of every magnetically sorted T cell population were checked by analytical flow cytometry. Genomic DNA was isolated from every sorted fraction and measured by UV absorbance on a Nanodrop 2000c. Turning to this clone: Its antigen has not been determined. The record has no base qualities; no much larger clone is one base away.

Using the deep immunoSEQ assay, multiplex PCR amplified TCR CDR3 regions from genomic DNA. Genomic DNA extracted from each cell subset was distributed evenly over all wells of several immunoSEQ 96-well plates, and each plate served as one replicate. For sorted subsets, each replicate PCR was loaded with about 0.2 ug genomic DNA, equivalent to about 30,000 T cell genomes. The purified libraries were quantified using a Qubit 3.0 fluorometer, sized with a Bioanalyzer 2100, and then quantified again using the KAPA Library Quantification kit. A separate single-read 150-cycle Illumina NextSeq 550 flow cell was used to sequence each immunoSEQ 96-well plate. The study's own analysis went as follows. Because the immunoSEQ output held only junctional sequences and lacked quality scores, the filtering could not match the filtering applied to full-length reads. To assign V/J genes and CDR3, sequences were annotated using PyIR, a Python wrapper for IgBLAST v1.9, with IMGT germline references. Any read was removed if the V/J assignment was weak (E-value above 1e-6), the CDR3 was missing, or the read contained stop codons, out-of-frame junctions, or ambiguous translated residues. A V3J clonotype was defined by an identical inferred V gene, J gene, and CDR3 amino acid sequence. To compute the percentage overlap between repertoires, the number of shared unique clonotypes was divided by the size of the smaller repertoire. RTK rarefaction, the Chao1 estimator, and Recon v2.1 estimates of unobserved clonotypes were used to assess repertoire richness. For all TCRbeta clonotypes obtained by the gDNA method from a handful of donors, generation probabilities were computed with OLGA. Held by TCRdb, this immuneACCESS table contains in-frame sequences only and omits some clones. Under half of the omission traces to an unresolved V gene where checked; the cause of the rest is unknown. That table supplies the V and J calls and clone size; D and trimming were determined from the DNA. The sample profile shows approximately 1.4 million clones; nearly 99% of them were found once. The top ten clones comprise about 0.4% of the sample.

CDR1 SGHTA and CDR2 FQGNSA were looked up in the germline V gene. The V end loses 0 bases and the J end loses 4 bases, and a stretch of 15 bases separates them. From the cysteine up to the phenylalanine, the CDR3 has a length of 16 residues. Only the CDR3 DNA is retained, 48 bases long and in frame from the first base. What was sequenced was naive CD4+ T cells sorted from blood. The cell subset or site label on this specimen signifies: CD45RA+ positively selected. This chain is built from TRBV7-2 and TRBJ1-2; 6 matching bases give a weak D call of TRBD1. This TCR was sampled from a young man in good health. Read as DNA, the sequence is TGTGCCAGCAGCTTAGCTTCCGGGACAAGACGCTATGGCTACACCTTC. Translated, this gives CASSLASGTRRYGYTF.